This TCR beta chain was identified during a study of control samples from healthy donors and cancer patients. Only in-frame clones appear in the TCRdb table, and some are missing; sequencing was by immunoSEQ multiplex PCR. Here the sample spans about 85,000 clones, about 89% being singletons. The germline V gene has CDR1 LNHDA and CDR2 SQIVND (reference sequence). Trimming removed 3 bases from V and 1 base from J, with 9 bases in between. The CDR3 sequence is 14 residues long. This clone occurred a few times. Material: blood. The V gene is TRBV19, the J gene TRBJ2-5; no firm D call. The source of this sequence is a woman in her sixties or seventies in good health. CDR3 sequence reads: CASSIPHRQETQYF. The CDR3 DNA sequence: TGTGCCAGTAGTATCCCCCACCGCCAAGAGACCCAGTACTTC.